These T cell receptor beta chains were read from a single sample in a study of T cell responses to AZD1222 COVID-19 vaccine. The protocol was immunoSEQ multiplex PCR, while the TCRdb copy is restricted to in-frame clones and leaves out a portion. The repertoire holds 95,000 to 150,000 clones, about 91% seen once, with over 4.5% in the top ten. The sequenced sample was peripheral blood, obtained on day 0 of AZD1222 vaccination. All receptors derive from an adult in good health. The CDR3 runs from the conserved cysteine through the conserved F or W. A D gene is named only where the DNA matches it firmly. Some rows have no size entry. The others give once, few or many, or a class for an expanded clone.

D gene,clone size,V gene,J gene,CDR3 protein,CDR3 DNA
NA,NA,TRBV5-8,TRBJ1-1,CASNQVKSYLTEAFF,TGTGCCAGTAATCAGGTTAAGTCTTATTTGACTGAAGCTTTCTTT
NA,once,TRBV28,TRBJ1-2,CASRRPAGTGYTF,TGTGCCAGCAGAAGGCCTGCGGGAACTGGCTACACCTTC
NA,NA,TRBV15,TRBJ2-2,CATSRGTNTGELFF,TGTGCCACCAGCAGGGGTACGAACACCGGGGAGCTATTTTTT
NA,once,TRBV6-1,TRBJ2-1,CASSEVSSNNEQFF,TGTGCCAGCAGTGAAGTGAGTAGCAACAATGAGCAGTTCTTC
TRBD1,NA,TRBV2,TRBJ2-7,CASRGRTGVFYEQYF,TGTGCCAGCAGAGGCCGGACAGGGGTTTTCTACGAGCAGTACTTC
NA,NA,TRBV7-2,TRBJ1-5,CASSVGDFSNQPQHF,TGTGCCAGCAGCGTTGGGGATTTTAGCAATCAGCCCCAGCATTTT
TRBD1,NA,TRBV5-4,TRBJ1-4,CASSLQGAQEKLFF,TGTGCCAGCAGCTTACAGGGGGCTCAAGAAAAACTGTTTTTT
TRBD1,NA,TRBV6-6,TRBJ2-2,CASSPGTGSSGELFF,TGTGCCAGCAGCCCCGGGACAGGGTCATCCGGGGAGCTGTTTTTT
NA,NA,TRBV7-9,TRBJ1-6,CASSLDDGGRHSPLHF,TGTGCCAGCAGCTTAGATGACGGGGGGCGTCATTCACCCCTCCACTTT
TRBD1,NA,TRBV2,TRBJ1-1,CASRPGTGPTEAFF,TGTGCCAGCAGGCCCGGGACAGGGCCCACTGAAGCTTTCTTT
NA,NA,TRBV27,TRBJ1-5,CASSLNGNQPQHF,TGTGCCAGCAGTTTAAATGGCAATCAGCCCCAGCATTTT
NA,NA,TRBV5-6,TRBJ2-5,CASSPGNLETQYF,TGTGCCAGCAGCCCGGGAAATTTAGAGACCCAGTACTTC
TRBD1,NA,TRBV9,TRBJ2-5,CASSPRQGGETQYF,TGTGCCAGCAGCCCTCGACAGGGTGGGGAGACCCAGTACTTC
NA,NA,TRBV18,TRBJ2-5,CASSPTRQETQYF,TGTGCCAGCTCACCAACCAGGCAAGAGACCCAGTACTTC
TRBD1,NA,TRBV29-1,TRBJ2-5,CSVRQGAGETQYF,TGCAGCGTTCGACAGGGGGCTGGAGAGACCCAGTACTTC
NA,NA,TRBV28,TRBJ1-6,CASSTGLSGDSPLHF,TGTGCCAGCAGTACCGGACTCTCCGGCGATTCACCCCTCCACTTT
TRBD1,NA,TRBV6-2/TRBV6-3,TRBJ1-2,CASSYSPSTGLNGYTF,TGTGCCAGCAGTTACTCCCCTTCGACAGGGTTGAACGGCTACACCTTC
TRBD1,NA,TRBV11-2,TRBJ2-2,CASSPGTAVTGELFF,TGTGCCAGCAGCCCCGGGACAGCAGTTACCGGGGAGCTGTTTTTT
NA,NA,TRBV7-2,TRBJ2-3,CASTETASTDTQYF,TGTGCCAGCACCGAAACAGCGAGCACAGATACGCAGTATTTT
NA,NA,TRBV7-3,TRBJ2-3,CASSPQTSTDTQYF,TGTGCCAGCAGCCCACAGACTAGCACAGATACGCAGTATTTT
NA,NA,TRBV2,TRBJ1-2,CASSEQDYGYTF,TGTGCCAGCAGTGAACAGGACTATGGCTACACCTTC
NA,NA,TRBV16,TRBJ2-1,CASSHRGSSYNEQFF,TGTGCCAGCAGCCATCGAGGGAGCTCCTACAATGAGCAGTTCTTC
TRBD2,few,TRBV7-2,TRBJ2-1,CASSLDSGLAGGLRYEQFF,TGTGCCAGCAGCTTAGATTCTGGGCTAGCGGGGGGGCTTCGGTATGAGCAGTTCTTC
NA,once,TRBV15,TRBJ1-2,CATSRAADGYGYTF,TGTGCCACCAGCAGAGCAGCGGATGGCTATGGCTACACCTTC
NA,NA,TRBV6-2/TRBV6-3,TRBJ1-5,CASSWTASNQPQHF,TGTGCCAGCAGTTGGACAGCTAGCAATCAGCCCCAGCATTTT
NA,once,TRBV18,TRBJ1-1,CASSSARGLRPLVAFF,TGTGCCAGCTCATCAGCGAGGGGACTAAGGCCCCTTGTGGCTTTCTTT
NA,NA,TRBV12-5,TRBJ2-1,CSSGLAWEWGGAHRDEQFF,TGTTCTAGTGGTTTGGCCTGGGAATGGGGGGGGGCCCATCGCGATGAGCAGTTCTTC
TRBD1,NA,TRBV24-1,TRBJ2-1,CATSDWGEGQGYNEQFF,TGTGCCACCAGTGATTGGGGGGAAGGACAGGGATACAATGAGCAGTTCTTC
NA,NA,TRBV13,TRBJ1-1,CATEVYKMNTEAFF,TGTGCCACCGAGGTATATAAGATGAACACTGAAGCTTTCTTT
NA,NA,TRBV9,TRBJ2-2,CASSVDSSGELFF,TGTGCCAGCAGCGTAGATAGTAGTGGGGAGCTGTTTTTT
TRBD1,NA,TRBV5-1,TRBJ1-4,CASSLWGQVRTNEKLFF,TGCGCCAGCAGCTTGTGGGGACAGGTCAGGACTAATGAAAAACTGTTTTTT
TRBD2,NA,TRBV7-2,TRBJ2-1,CASSLDASGGVRQFF,TGTGCCAGCAGCTTAGATGCTAGCGGGGGGGTTCGGCAGTTCTTC
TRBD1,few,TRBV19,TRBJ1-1,CASSPLRGGGTEAFF,TGTGCCAGTAGTCCCCTCAGGGGGGGTGGCACTGAAGCTTTCTTT
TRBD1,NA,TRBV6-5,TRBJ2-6,CASSSQGLDGANVLTF,TGTGCCAGCAGTTCACAGGGGCTGGATGGGGCCAACGTCCTGACTTTC
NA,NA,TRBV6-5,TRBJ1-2,CASSYSAGRQGYTF,TGTGCCAGCAGTTACTCGGCAGGGCGTCAGGGCTACACCTTC
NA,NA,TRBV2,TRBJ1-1,CASSESGIRTEAFF,TGTGCCAGCAGTGAGTCGGGGATCAGGACTGAAGCTTTCTTT
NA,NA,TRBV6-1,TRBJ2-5,CASSEVEGFGQETQYF,TGTGCCAGCAGTGAAGTGGAGGGGTTCGGCCAAGAGACCCAGTACTTC
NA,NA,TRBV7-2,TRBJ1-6,CASSSGTGNSPLHF,TGTGCCAGCAGCTCCGGGACCGGTAATTCACCCCTCCACTTT
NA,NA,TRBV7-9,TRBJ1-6,CASSPTLGHLHF,TGTGCCAGCAGCCCAACACTGGGGCACCTCCACTTT